This T cell receptor (beta chain) was documented in a study of molecular identifiers for immune sequencing clone quantification. About this clonotype itself: A read error may be the cause here, since a much bigger clone is one base away. Likely a read error: the CDR3 ends without its conserved phenylalanine or tryptophan.

Making the bulk TCR libraries relied on previously described methods and listed TCR primers. TCRdb re-derived calls from the PCR reads in MiXCR, one entry per CDR3 protein. The sample consists of about half a million distinct CDR3 sequences, about 25% of them appearing once. Trimming left V 0 bases short and J 8 bases short, with 17 bases between. This CDR3 region has 16 residues. Germline loops: CDR1 SGHDN, CDR2 FVKESK. The receptor was isolated from a human donor in good health. Some libraries in this study had Jurkat cell RNA spiked in. Sample: naive CD8+ T cells from blood, with Jurkat cell RNA spiked in. Subset noted: FACS-sorted CD8+CD4-CCR7+CD45RA+ naive T cells. The chain couples TRBV14 to TRBJ2-1; no definite D call. CDR3 loop: CASSQDSAGVVDEQFY. Written as DNA, the CDR3 is TGTGCCAGCAGCCAAGATTCAGCCGGAGTGGTCGATGAGCAGTTCTAC.